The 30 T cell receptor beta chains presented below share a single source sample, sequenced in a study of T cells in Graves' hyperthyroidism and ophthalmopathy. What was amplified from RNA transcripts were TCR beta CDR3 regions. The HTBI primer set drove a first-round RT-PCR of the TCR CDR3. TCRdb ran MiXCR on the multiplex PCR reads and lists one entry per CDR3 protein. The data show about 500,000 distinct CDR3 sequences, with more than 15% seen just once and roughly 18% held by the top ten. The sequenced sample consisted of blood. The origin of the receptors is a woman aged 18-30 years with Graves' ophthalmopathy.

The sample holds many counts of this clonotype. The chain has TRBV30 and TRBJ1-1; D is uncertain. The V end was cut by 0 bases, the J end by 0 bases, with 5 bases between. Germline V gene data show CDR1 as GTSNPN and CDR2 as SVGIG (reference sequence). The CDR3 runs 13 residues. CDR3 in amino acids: CAWSVVMNTEAFF. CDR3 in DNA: TGTGCCTGGAGTGTAGTTATGAACACTGAAGCTTTCTTT.

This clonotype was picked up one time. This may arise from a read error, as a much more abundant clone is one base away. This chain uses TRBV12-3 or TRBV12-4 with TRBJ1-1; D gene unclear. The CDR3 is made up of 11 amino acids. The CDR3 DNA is TGTGCCAGCAGTCGTCTTCCCTTAGCTCTCTTT. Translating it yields CASSRLPLALF.

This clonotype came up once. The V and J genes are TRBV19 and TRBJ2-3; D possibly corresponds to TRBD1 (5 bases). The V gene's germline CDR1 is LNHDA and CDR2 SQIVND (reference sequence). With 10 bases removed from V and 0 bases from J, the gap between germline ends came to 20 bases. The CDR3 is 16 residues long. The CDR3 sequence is CATSTDPDKSTDTQYF. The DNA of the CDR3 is TGTGCCACTTCGACGGACCCGGACAAGAGCACAGATACGCAGTATTTT.

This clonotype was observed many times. The chain's CDR3 is CASSAVGPASPTYEQYF. CDR3 in DNA: TGTGCCAGCAGCGCCGTGGGGCCGGCTAGCCCAACCTACGAGCAGTACTTC. The chain is built from TRBV7-9 and TRBJ2-7; D is possibly TRBD1 or TRBD2 (5 bases each). The CDR3 is made up of 17 amino acids. V lost 5 bases and J 2 bases, leaving 22 bases between the germline ends. CDR1 is SEHNR and CDR2 is FQNEAQ in the germline V gene (reference sequence).

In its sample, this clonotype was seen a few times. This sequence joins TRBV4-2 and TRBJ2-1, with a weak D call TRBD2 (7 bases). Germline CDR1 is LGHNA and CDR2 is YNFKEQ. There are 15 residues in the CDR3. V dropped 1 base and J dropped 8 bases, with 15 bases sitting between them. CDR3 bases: TGTGCCAGCAGCCAAGCCCTGGGGGGGGCCGATGAGCAGTTCTTC. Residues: CASSQALGGADEQFF.

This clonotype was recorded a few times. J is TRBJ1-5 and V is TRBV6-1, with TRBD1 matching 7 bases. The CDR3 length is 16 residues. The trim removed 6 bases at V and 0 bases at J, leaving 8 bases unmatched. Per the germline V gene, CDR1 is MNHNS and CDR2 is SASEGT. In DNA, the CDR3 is TGTGCCAGCAGAATTGACAGGGCCTATAGCAATCAGCCCCAGCATTTT. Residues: CASRIDRAYSNQPQHF.

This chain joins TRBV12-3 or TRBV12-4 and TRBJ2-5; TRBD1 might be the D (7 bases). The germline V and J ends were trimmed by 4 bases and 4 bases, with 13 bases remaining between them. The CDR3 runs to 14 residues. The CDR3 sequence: CASSSSEGAETQYF. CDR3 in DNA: TGTGCCAGCAGTTCCTCGGAGGGGGCAGAGACCCAGTACTTC.

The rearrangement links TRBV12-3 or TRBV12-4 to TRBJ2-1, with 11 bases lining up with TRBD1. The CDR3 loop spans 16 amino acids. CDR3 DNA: TGTGCTTGTCGGACAGGGGGCCTGAGGGTTGGCAATGAGCAGTTCTTC. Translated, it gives CACRTGGLRVGNEQFF.

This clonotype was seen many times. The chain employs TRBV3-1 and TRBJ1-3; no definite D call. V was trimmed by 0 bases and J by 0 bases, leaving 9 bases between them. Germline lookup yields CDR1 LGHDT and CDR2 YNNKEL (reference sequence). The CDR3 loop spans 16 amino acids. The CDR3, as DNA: TGTGCCAGCAGCCAAGATCTGGGAAGCTCTGGAAACACCATATATTTT. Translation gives CASSQDLGSSGNTIYF.

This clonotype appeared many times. In DNA form, the CDR3 reads TGTGCCAGCAGTAAGACGGGACTAGCGGGAGCAGGAGATACGCAGTATTTT. This codes for CASSKTGLAGAGDTQYF. The J gene is TRBJ2-3, the V gene TRBV28; TRBD2 matches 14 bases. Germline assignment: CDR1 MDHEN and CDR2 SYDVKM. J lost 5 bases, V lost 5 bases, and 9 bases had no gene match. The length of the CDR3 is 17 residues.

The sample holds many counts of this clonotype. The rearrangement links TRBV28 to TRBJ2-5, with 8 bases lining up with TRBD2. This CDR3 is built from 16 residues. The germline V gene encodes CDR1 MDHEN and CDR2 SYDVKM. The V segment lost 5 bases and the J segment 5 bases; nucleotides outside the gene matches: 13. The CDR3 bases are TGTGCCAGCAGTCCTACGGGAGGGGGTAGGGGGGAGACCCAGTACTTC. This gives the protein CASSPTGGGRGETQYF.

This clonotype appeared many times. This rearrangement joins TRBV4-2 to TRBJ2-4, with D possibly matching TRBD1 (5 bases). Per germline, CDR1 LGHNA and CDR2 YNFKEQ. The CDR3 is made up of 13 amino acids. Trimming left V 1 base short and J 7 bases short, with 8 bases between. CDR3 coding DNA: TGTGCCAGCAGCCAAGTCGACAGCAACATTCAGTACTTC. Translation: CASSQVDSNIQYF.

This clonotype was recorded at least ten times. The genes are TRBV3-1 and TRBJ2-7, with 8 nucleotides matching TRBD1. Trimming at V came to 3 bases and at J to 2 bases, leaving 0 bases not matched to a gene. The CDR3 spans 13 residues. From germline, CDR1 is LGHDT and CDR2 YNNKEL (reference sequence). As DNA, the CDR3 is TGTGCCAGCAGCCAGACAGGGGCCTACGAGCAGTACTTC. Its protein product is CASSQTGAYEQYF.

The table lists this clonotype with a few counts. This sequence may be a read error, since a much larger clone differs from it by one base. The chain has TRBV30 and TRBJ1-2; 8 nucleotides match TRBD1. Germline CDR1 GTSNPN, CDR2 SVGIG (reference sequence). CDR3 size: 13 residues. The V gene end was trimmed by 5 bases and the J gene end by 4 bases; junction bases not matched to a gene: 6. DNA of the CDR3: TGTGCCTGGGCTCTGACAGGGGCCTATGGCTACACCTTC. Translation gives CAWALTGAYGYTF.

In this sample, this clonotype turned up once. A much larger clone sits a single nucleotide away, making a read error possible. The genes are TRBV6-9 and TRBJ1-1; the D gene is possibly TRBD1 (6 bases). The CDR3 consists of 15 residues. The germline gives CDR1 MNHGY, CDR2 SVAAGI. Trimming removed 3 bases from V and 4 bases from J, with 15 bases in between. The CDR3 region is CASSYPLGAPTEAFF. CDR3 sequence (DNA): TGTGCCAGCAGTTACCCCCTGGGGGCGCCCACTGAAGCTTTCTTT.

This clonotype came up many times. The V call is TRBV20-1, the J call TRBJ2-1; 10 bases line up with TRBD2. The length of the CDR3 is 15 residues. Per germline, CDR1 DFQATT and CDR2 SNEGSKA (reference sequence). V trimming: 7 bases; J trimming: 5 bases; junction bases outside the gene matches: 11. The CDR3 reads CSGESGRAWNNEQFF. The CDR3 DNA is TGCAGTGGAGAGAGCGGGAGGGCCTGGAACAATGAGCAGTTCTTC.

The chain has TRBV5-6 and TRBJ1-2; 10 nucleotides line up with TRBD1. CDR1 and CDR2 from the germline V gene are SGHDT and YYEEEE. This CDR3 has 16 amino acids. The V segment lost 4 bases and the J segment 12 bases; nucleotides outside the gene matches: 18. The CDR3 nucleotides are TGTGCCAGCAGCCTCGGATTTGGGACAGGGGATCAGGGCAACACCTTC. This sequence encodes CASSLGFGTGDQGNTF.

The CDR3 nucleotides are TGTGCCAGCAGCCCTACCGGGACAGCCTCCTCTGGCTACACCTTC. This encodes CASSPTGTASSGYTF. The chain carries TRBV7-2 and TRBJ1-2; 7 nucleotides align to TRBD1. The CDR3 is 15 amino acids. Germline-derived CDR1 and CDR2 are SGHTA and FQGNSA. V dropped 5 bases and J dropped 7; count of bases not matched to a gene: 13.

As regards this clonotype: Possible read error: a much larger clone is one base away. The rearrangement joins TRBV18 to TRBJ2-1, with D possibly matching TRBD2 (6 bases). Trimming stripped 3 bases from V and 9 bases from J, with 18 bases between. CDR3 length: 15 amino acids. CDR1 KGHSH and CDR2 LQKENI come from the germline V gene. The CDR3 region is CASSPCGTVDFEQFF. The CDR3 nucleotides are TGTGCCAGCTCACCCTGCGGGACGGTCGATTTTGAGCAGTTCTTC.

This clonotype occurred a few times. CDR3 residues: CSADPGRASNEQFF. DNA for the CDR3: TGCAGTGCGGACCCCGGGAGGGCGTCTAATGAGCAGTTCTTC. The J gene is TRBJ2-1, the V gene TRBV20-1; 8 bases line up with TRBD2. The J segment lost 7 bases and the V segment lost 6 bases, leaving 11 bases of the junction unmatched. CDR1 is DFQATT and CDR2 is SNEGSKA in the germline V gene (reference sequence). The CDR3 is made up of 14 amino acids.

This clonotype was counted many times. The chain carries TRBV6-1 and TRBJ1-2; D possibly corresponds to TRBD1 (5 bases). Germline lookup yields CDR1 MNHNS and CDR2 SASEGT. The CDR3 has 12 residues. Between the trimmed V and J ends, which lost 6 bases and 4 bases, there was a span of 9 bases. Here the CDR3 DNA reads TGTGCCAGCAGGGGGGAGTTCTATGGCTACACCTTC. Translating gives CASRGEFYGYTF.

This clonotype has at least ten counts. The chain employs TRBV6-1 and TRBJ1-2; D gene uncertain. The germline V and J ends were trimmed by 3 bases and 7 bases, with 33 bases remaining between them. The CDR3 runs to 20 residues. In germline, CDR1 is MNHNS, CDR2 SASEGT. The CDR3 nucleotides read TGTGCCAGCAGTGAGACCATCGTCAATTCTCGTTGGAGGAAGAAGCTTGGCTACACCTTC. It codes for CASSETIVNSRWRKKLGYTF.

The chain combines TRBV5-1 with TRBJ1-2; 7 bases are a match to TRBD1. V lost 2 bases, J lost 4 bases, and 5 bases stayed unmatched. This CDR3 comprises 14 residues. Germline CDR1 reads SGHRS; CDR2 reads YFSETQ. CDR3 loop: CASSFTGVGYGYTF. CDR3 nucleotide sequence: TGCGCCAGCAGCTTCACAGGGGTTGGCTATGGCTACACCTTC.

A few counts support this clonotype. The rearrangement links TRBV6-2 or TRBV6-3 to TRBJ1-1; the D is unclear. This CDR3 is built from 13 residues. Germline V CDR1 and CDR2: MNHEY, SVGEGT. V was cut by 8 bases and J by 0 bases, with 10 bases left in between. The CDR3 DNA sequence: TGTGCCAGCCGATCGAAGATGAACACTGAAGCTTTCTTT. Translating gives CASRSKMNTEAFF.

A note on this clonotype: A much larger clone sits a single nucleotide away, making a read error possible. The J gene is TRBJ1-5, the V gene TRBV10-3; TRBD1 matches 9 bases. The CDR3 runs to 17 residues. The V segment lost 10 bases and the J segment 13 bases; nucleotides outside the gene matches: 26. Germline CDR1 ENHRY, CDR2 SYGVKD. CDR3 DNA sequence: TGTGCCACCAGCCTACCCGCCGAGACAGGGGGAACATATACGCAGCATTTT. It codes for CATSLPAETGGTYTQHF.

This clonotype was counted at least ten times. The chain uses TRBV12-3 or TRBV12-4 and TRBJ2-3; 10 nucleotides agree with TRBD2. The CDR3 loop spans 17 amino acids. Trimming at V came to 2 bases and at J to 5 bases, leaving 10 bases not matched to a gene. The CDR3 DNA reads TGTGCCAGCAGTTTACCCGGGGCTAGCGGGGGAGGAGATACGCAGTATTTT. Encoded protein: CASSLPGASGGGDTQYF.

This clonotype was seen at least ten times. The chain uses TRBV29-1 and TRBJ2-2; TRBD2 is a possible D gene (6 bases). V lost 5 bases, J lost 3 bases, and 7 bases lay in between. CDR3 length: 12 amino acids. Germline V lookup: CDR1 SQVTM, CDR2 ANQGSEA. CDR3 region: CSVPGDTGELFF. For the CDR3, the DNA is TGCAGCGTTCCGGGGGACACCGGGGAGCTGTTTTTT.

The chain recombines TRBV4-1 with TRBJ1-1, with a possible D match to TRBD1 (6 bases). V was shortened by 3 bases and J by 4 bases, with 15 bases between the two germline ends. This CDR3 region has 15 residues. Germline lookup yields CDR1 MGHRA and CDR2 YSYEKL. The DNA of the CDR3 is TGCGCCAGCAGCCATACGGGGGGCGGCGTCACTGAAGCTTTCTTT. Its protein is CASSHTGGGVTEAFF.

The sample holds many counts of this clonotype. The CDR3 is CASSPRQAWNGYTF. As DNA, the CDR3 is TGTGCCAGCAGCCCGCGACAGGCATGGAACGGCTACACCTTC. This sequence joins TRBV27 and TRBJ1-2; D is perhaps TRBD1 (6 bases). V lost 6 bases, J lost 8 bases, and 19 bases lay in between. Germline V gives CDR1 MNHEY, CDR2 SMNVEV (reference sequence). The CDR3 is made up of 14 amino acids.

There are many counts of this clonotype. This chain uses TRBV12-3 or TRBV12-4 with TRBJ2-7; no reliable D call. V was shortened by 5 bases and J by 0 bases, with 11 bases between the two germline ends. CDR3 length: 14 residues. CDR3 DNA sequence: TGTGCCAGCAGTCGAGCCTCAGACTCCTACGAGCAGTACTTC. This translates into CASSRASDSYEQYF.